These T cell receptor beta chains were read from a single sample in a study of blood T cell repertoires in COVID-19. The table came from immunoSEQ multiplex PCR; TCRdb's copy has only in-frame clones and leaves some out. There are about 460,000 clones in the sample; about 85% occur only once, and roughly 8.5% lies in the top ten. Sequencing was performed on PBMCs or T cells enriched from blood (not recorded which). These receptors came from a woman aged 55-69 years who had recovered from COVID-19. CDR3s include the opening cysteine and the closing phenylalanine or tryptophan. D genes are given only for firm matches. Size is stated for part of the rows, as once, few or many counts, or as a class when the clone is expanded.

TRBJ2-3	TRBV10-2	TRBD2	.	CASSEMWLAGGRADTQYF	TGCGCCAGCAGTGAGATGTGGCTAGCGGGGGGGCGGGCAGATACGCAGTATTTT
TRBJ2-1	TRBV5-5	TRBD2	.	CASSATSGSYNEQFF	TGTGCCAGCAGCGCAACTAGCGGGTCCTACAATGAGCAGTTCTTC
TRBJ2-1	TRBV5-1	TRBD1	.	CASSLGPGGLYNEQFF	TGCGCCAGCAGCTTGGGCCCAGGGGGCCTGTACAATGAGCAGTTCTTC
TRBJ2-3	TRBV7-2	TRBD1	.	CASSLGTGGPDTQYF	TGTGCCAGCAGCTTAGGGACAGGGGGCCCAGATACGCAGTATTTT
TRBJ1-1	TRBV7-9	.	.	CASSLSGSEGTEAFF	TGTGCCAGCAGCTTAAGTGGCAGCGAGGGCACTGAAGCTTTCTTT
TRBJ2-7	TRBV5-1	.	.	CASSLGSTGTRQYF	TGCGCCAGCAGCTTGGGCTCGACTGGTACTCGGCAGTACTTC
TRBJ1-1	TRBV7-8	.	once	CASSFLLGQTEAFF	TGTGCCAGCAGCTTTCTTCTCGGACAGACTGAAGCTTTCTTT
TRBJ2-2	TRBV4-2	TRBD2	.	CASSPTFTSGTGELFF	TGTGCCAGCAGCCCGACCTTCACTAGCGGCACCGGGGAGCTGTTTTTT
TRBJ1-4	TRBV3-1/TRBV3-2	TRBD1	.	CASSQRGQGEKLFF	TGTGCCAGCAGCCAAAGGGGACAGGGGGAAAAACTGTTTTTT
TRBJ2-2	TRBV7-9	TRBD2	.	CASSSGLVGTGELFF	TGTGCCAGCAGCTCGGGACTAGTAGGGACCGGGGAGCTGTTTTTT
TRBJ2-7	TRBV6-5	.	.	CASSYFRGASYEQYF	TGTGCCAGCAGTTATTTTAGGGGCGCCTCCTACGAGCAGTACTTC
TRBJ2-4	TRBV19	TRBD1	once	CASRPPGQGNIQYF	TGTGCCAGTCGCCCTCCGGGACAGGGGAACATTCAGTACTTC
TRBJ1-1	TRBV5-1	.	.	CASSFGQMNTEAFF	TGCGCCAGCAGCTTCGGACAGATGAACACTGAAGCTTTCTTT
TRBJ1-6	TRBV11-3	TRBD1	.	CASSLTNRDRYNSPLHF	TGTGCCAGCAGCTTAACTAACCGGGACAGGTATAATTCACCCCTCCACTTT
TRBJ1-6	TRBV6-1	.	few	CASSEGISGVNSPLHF	TGTGCCAGCAGTGAAGGTATTTCAGGGGTAAATTCACCCCTCCACTTT
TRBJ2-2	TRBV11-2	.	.	CASSQRRTGTGELFF	TGTGCCAGCAGCCAACGACGGACTGGCACCGGGGAGCTGTTTTTT
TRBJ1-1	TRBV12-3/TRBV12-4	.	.	CASAGQGNTEAFF	TGTGCCAGCGCAGGGCAGGGTAACACTGAAGCTTTCTTT
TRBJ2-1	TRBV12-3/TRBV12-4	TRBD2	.	CASSIAGFNEQFF	TGTGCCAGCAGCATAGCGGGGTTCAATGAGCAGTTCTTC
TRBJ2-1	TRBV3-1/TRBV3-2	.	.	CASSQDGGRLGANEQFF	TGTGCCAGCAGCCAAGATGGAGGACGACTGGGAGCCAATGAGCAGTTCTTC
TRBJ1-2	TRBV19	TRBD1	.	CASSPNRDSIRRAYGYTF	TGTGCCAGTAGCCCGAATCGGGACAGCATCAGGCGGGCCTATGGCTACACCTTC
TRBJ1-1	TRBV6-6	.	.	CASSYASIEAFF	TGTGCCAGCAGTTACGCTAGCATTGAAGCTTTCTTT
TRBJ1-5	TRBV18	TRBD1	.	CASSLGTGSNQPQHF	TGTGCCAGCTCGCTAGGGACAGGGAGCAATCAGCCCCAGCATTTT
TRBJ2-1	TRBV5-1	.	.	CASSLAGGGDEQFF	TGCGCCAGCAGCTTAGCCGGCGGGGGCGATGAGCAGTTCTTC
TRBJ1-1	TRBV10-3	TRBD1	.	CAISESKGDLTGQGITEAFF	TGTGCCATCAGTGAGTCGAAGGGGGATCTAACGGGACAGGGGATCACTGAAGCTTTCTTT
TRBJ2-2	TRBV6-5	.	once	CASRAPSGETGELFF	TGTGCCAGCAGGGCCCCCTCAGGGGAAACCGGGGAGCTGTTTTTT
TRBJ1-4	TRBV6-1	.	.	CASSERGGEKLFF	TGTGCCAGCAGTGAGAGGGGGGGAGAAAAACTGTTTTTT
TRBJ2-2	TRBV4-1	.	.	CASSPGLAGELFF	TGCGCCAGCAGCCCAGGCTTGGCCGGGGAGCTGTTTTTT
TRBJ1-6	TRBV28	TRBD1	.	CASSPRDRPNSPLHF	TGTGCCAGCAGTCCTCGGGACAGGCCGAATTCACCCCTCCACTTT
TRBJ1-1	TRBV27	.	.	CASSFRGSGTEAFF	TGTGCCAGCAGTTTCCGGGGATCGGGGACTGAAGCTTTCTTT
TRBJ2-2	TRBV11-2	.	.	CASSPRQTGELFF	TGTGCCAGCAGCCCCCGACAGACCGGGGAGCTGTTTTTT
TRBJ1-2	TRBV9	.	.	CASSREGGSYGYTF	TGTGCCAGCAGCAGAGAAGGGGGAAGCTATGGCTACACCTTC
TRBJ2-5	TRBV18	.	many	CASSSTSSGTQYF	TGTGCCAGCTCATCTACTAGCTCGGGGACCCAGTACTTC
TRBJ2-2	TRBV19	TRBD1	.	CASSSRGRGTGELFF	TGTGCCAGTAGTAGCAGGGGGCGAGGTACCGGGGAGCTGTTTTTT
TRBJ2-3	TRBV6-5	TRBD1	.	CASLLGGAGTDTQYF	TGTGCCAGCTTACTAGGGGGCGCGGGCACAGATACGCAGTATTTT
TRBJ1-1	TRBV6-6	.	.	CAGWGGRDTEAFF	TGTGCCGGATGGGGGGGGCGGGACACTGAAGCTTTCTTT
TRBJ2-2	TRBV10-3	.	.	CAISAGQNTGELFF	TGTGCCATCAGTGCGGGACAGAACACCGGGGAGCTGTTTTTT
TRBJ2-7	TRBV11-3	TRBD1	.	CASSPPGTGGNEQYF	TGTGCCAGCAGCCCCCCCGGGACAGGGGGGAACGAGCAGTACTTC
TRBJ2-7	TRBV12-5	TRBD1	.	CASGLVLGQGLSYEQYF	TGTGCTAGTGGTTTGGTACTAGGACAGGGCCTATCCTACGAGCAGTACTTC
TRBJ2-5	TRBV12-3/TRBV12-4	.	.	CASRRSQPETQYF	TGTGCCAGCAGGCGTAGCCAGCCAGAGACCCAGTACTTC
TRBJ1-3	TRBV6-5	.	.	CASSLAGTGNTIYF	TGTGCCAGCAGTCTCGCCGGTACTGGAAACACCATATATTTT
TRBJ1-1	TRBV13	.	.	CASSLGGGLNTEAFF	TGTGCCAGCAGCTTGGGAGGGGGGCTAAACACTGAAGCTTTCTTT